This TCR beta chain was identified during a study of human T cells and chemical hapten exposure (dated by TCRdb to about 2021). Describing the broader study: For sensitization, 2% DPC in acetone was applied to a roughly 2 cm by roughly 2 cm area of upper inner arm skin. Throughout the approximately 25-week study period, patients were also given weekly therapeutic DPC doses on the scalp. Patch tests used Finn chambers with 0.01% DPC on the upper back, scored after 6 days by International Contact Dermatitis Research Group standards. The mostly female patient cohort included alopecia areata with under or over 50% scalp involvement, alopecia totalis and alopecia universalis. Libraries were pooled for sequencing, and per-sample TCR yields varied mainly because of small differences in library volumes within the pool. In alopecia patients, the study followed how the peripheral blood TCR repertoire changed in vivo over primary and secondary sensitization to diphenylcyclopropenone (DPC), a hapten. Blood was sampled from patients pre-sensitization (week 0) and at 2, 6 and about 24 weeks after DPC sensitization. For TCR sequencing, blood came from 25 to 35 alopecia patients at anywhere from one to four time points (pre-sensitization, 2, 6 and 24 weeks). Summary of the overall study and its limitations: After repeated subsampling, changes were observed in the strength of the expansion versus patch-test correlation and in the threshold at which the correlation became significant. Alopecia, a presumed autoimmune disease, was present in all patients, so the immune response of the patients might differ from that of healthy individuals. The number of TCRs above 1 in 1000 frequency did not change with DPC sensitization; there was no evidence of global repertoire structure alterations. Expanded TCRs formed significantly more large CDR3 similarity clusters than pre-sensitization or healthy control sets, consistent with antigen-driven responses. Patch test score correlated positively with the number of PT1 expanded TCRs, reaching significance at thresholds 8, 16 and 32 but not at 4.

The table lists this clonotype with many counts. This receptor's antigen is unknown. The record has no base qualities; no much larger clone is one base away. What the time point label conveys for this sample: pre-sensitization, week 0. In light of the paper, this sample's treatment or condition label describes: therapeutic diphenylcyclopropenone sensitization with weekly scalp DPC. At every patch-test visit, the blood draw took place before the patch test was put on. Patients were eligible if aged 18 to 70, diagnosed with alopecia and judged suitable for DPC therapy, and pregnant patients were excluded. Total RNA was isolated from unfractionated whole blood collected in Tempus Blood RNA tubes. Libraries were prepared through RACE. The instrument given in TCRdb is NextSeq 500. During library preparation, unique molecular identifiers were attached to individual cDNA molecules so that TCRs could be counted in a quantitative, reproducible way. Each blood RNA sample was used to sequence both TCR alpha and TCR beta chains. As for how the authors treated the data: The median number of TCRs per sample was around 100,000, ranging from roughly 20,000 to 700,000. V, J and CDR3 annotation of the TCR reads was carried out using the Decombinator software suite. To make PS versus PT1 abundance plots, every sample was subsampled to the same number of TCRs (28,000). TCRs were defined as expanded if absent before sensitization and observed at least eight times at the 2-week time point. TCRdb passed the public sequencing reads through fastp at Q25 and MiXCR, retaining productive beta sequences. A single entry per CDR3 protein holds the most common genes and DNA from its merged rows. For this entry, the V and J calls and clone size follow TCRdb and not the study's own pipeline. This sample gives approximately 320,000 distinct CDR3 sequences in total; about 5% of them show up just once. Of the sample, under 9.5% falls within the top ten clones.

The receptor was isolated from a woman younger than 30 with alopecia areata. Some clones in this sample may be carry-over from other donors' samples. The sample here was whole blood, taken in connection with sensitization to the hapten diphenylcyclopropenone (DPC).

The CDR3: CASNTGPFGDTDTQYF. The DNA sequence follows: TGTGCCAGCAATACCGGCCCGTTTGGAGACACAGATACGCAGTATTTT. Recombination linked TRBV21-1 to TRBJ2-3; the table's D gene call, TRBD2, was not cross checked with the DNA. TRBV21-1 represents a pseudogene. From the cysteine up to the phenylalanine, the CDR3 has a length of 16 residues. Only CDR3 DNA is held: 48 bases, read in frame from base 1.